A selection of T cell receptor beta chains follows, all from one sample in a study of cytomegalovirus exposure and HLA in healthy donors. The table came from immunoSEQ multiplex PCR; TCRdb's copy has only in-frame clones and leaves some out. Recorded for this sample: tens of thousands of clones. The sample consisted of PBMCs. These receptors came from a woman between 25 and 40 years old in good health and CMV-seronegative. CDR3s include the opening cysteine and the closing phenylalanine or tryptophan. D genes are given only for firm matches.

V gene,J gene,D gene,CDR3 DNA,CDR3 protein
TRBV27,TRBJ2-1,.,TGTGCCAGCAGAGGCCCCGGGAGCTCCGACAATGAGCAGTTCTTC,CASRGPGSSDNEQFF
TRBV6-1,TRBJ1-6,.,TGTGCCAGCAGTGGGGCAGGTTACTCACCCCTCCACTTT,CASSGAGYSPLHF
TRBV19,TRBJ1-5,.,TGTGCCAGTAGCGGGACTGACTATCAGCCCCAGCATTTT,CASSGTDYQPQHF
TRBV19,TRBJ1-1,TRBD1,TGTGCCAGTAGTATTGGGACAGACGGCACTGAAGCTTTCTTT,CASSIGTDGTEAFF
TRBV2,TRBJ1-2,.,TGTGCCAGCAGTGGCGGGACTAACTATGGCTACACCTTC,CASSGGTNYGYTF
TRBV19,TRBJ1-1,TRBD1,TGTGCCAGTAGTTCCTGGGACAGCCTGAACACTGAAGCTTTCTTT,CASSSWDSLNTEAFF
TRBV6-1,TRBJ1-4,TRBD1,TGTGCCACCGAAACCGGGACAGGGGTGGTCAAACTGTTTTTT,CATETGTGVVKLFF
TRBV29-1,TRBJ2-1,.,TGCAGCGTTGTCCTCCGTCAGCGCAATGAGCAGTTCTTC,CSVVLRQRNEQFF
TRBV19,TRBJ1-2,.,TGTGCCAGTAAGGGGACAACTATTAACTATGGCTACACCTTC,CASKGTTINYGYTF
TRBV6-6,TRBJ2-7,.,TGTGCCAGCGGTGTCGACACAGCCTACGAGCAGTACTTC,CASGVDTAYEQYF
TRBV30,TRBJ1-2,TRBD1,TGTGCCTGGAGCCTGACAGGGGATGGCTACACCTTC,CAWSLTGDGYTF
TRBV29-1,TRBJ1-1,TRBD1,TGCAGCGTAAGCGGACAGGGGATGGGGACTGAAGCTTTCTTT,CSVSGQGMGTEAFF
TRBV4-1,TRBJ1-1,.,TGCGCCAGCAGCCCGCTCGGAGGACCACGGAACACTGAAGCTTTCTTT,CASSPLGGPRNTEAFF
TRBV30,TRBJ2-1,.,TGTGCCTGGAATGACGGGTCCACCTACAATGAGCAGTTCTTC,CAWNDGSTYNEQFF
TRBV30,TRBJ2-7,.,TGTGCCTGGAGTGTACGGGGGAACGAGCAGTACTTC,CAWSVRGNEQYF
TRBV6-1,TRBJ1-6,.,TGTGCCAGCACCTTAAGGGGTGGTGGAAATTCACCCCTCCACTTT,CASTLRGGGNSPLHF
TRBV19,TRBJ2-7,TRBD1,TGTGCCAGTAGTATAGACAGGGGGAGCGAGCAGTACTTC,CASSIDRGSEQYF
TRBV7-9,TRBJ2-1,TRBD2,TGTGCCAGCAGCCCAGCGGGAGCCGGCGACAATGAGCAGTTCTTC,CASSPAGAGDNEQFF
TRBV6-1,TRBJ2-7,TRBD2,TGTGCCAGCAGTGTCGGGGGGAACTACGAGCAGTACTTC,CASSVGGNYEQYF
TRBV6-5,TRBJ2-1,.,TGTGCCAGCAGTTACTCGATTTTGGAGAATGAGCAGTTCTTC,CASSYSILENEQFF
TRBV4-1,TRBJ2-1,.,TGCGCCAGCAGCCGCCCCGCTAGCGATGAGCAGTTCTTC,CASSRPASDEQFF
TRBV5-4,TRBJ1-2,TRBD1,TGTGCCAGCAGCCCAGGGGGCAGCTATGGCTACACCTTC,CASSPGGSYGYTF
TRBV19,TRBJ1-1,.,TGTGCCAGTACCCTGGACACCTGGGGCTCTGAAGCTTTCTTT,CASTLDTWGSEAFF
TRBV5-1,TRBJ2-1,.,TGCGCCAGCCGCGAGGAGGGGAATGAGCAGTTCTTC,CASREEGNEQFF
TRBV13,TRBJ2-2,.,TGTGCCAGCAGCTTAGGCCAGGGGTCCACCGGGGAGCTGTTTTTT,CASSLGQGSTGELFF
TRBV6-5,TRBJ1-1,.,TGTGCCAGCAGATCGTCTATGAACACTGAAGCTTTCTTT,CASRSSMNTEAFF
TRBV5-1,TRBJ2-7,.,TGCGCCAGCAGCTTGAGCCCCTCCTACGAGCAGTACTTC,CASSLSPSYEQYF
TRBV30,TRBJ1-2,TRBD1,TGTGCCTGGAGCGGGGACAGCCGGGGCTACACCTTC,CAWSGDSRGYTF
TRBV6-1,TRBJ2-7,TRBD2,TGTGCCAGCGAGACAGCGGGAGGAATTCGGGAGCAGTACTTC,CASETAGGIREQYF
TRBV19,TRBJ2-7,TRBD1,TGTGCCAGTAGTATCCGAACAGGGGCCTTAACAATGAGCTCCTACGAGCAGTACTTC,CASSIRTGALTMSSYEQYF
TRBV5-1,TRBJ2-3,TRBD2,TGCGCCAGCAGGCGAGGACTAGCGGGAGAGGTAGATACGCAGTATTTT,CASRRGLAGEVDTQYF
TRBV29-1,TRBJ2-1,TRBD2,TGCAGCGTTCGACTAGCGGGGGGGCTGGGTGAGCAGTTCTTC,CSVRLAGGLGEQFF
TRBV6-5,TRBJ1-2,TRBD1,TGTGCCAGCAGTACCGACAGGGGTAATTATGGCTACACCTTC,CASSTDRGNYGYTF
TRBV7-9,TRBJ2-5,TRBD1,TGTGCCAGCAGCGTACTTGGGACAGGGGGCGAGACCCAGTACTTC,CASSVLGTGGETQYF
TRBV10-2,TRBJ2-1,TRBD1,TGCGCCAGCAGTATCAGGGGGAATGAGCAGTTCTTC,CASSIRGNEQFF
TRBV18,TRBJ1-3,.,TGTGCCAGCTCACCACCGAAAAGGGGTGGAAACACCATATATTTT,CASSPPKRGGNTIYF
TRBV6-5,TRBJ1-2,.,TGTGCCAGCAGCCCCGACAGGAATAACTATGGCTACACCTTC,CASSPDRNNYGYTF
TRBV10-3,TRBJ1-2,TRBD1,TGTGCCATCAGTGAGACCCGGGACAGAGGCTACACCTTC,CAISETRDRGYTF